This entry lists 32 T cell receptor beta chains sequenced from one sample in a study of blood T cell repertoires in COVID-19. Generated by immunoSEQ multiplex PCR, the TCRdb table keeps only in-frame clones and is missing some. This sample has 150,000 to 200,000 clones; around 86% occur once, and the top ten carry roughly 9.1%. The sequencing sample was made of PBMCs or T cells enriched from blood (not recorded which). The receptors shown here come from a woman younger than 45 who had recovered from COVID-19.

This chain uses TRBV7-9 with TRBJ2-2, with D tentatively TRBD1 (6 bases). V lost 10 bases and J 7 bases, leaving 16 bases between the germline ends. The CDR3 length is 13 residues. Germline CDR1 is SEHNR and CDR2 is FQNEAQ (reference sequence). The CDR3 DNA follows: TGTGCCACCTTGGAAGCAGGGGTCGGGGAGCTGTTTTTT. It translates to CATLEAGVGELFF.

This clone is a singleton in its sample. The V gene is TRBV5-1, the J gene TRBJ2-7; the match to TRBD2 covers 7 bases. The junction had 8 bases not matched to a gene; V was cut back by 3 bases and J by 2 bases. The CDR3 is 15 residues long. Germline-derived CDR1 and CDR2 are SGHRS and YFSETQ. CDR3 loop: CASSSRTSHTYEQYF. As DNA, the CDR3 is TGCGCCAGCAGCTCAAGGACTAGTCACACCTACGAGCAGTACTTC.

The rearrangement uses TRBV11-1 and TRBJ2-2; D perhaps matches TRBD2 (6 bases). Germline values: CDR1 SGHAT, CDR2 FQDESV (reference sequence). The CDR3 consists of 13 residues. V gave up 3 bases and J gave up 6 bases, with 8 bases separating them. CDR3: CASSFPGAGELFF. As DNA, the CDR3 is TGTGCCAGCAGCTTTCCGGGGGCCGGGGAGCTGTTTTTT. Based on the CDR3 plus reference TRBV11-1 and TRBJ2-2, the full variable domain is EAEVAQSPRYKITEKSQAVAFWCDPISGHATLYWYRQILGQGPELLVQFQDESVVDDSQLPKDRFSAERLKGVDSTLKIQPAELGDSAMYLCASSFPGAGELFFGEGSRLTVL.

The chain recombines TRBV9 with TRBJ2-2; TRBD2 is a possible D gene (5 bases). Germline-derived CDR1 and CDR2 are SGDLS and YYNGEE. The ends were cut back, 4 bases at V and 0 bases at J, with 13 bases in the middle. The CDR3 covers 16 residues. The CDR3 here is CASSPRGDPNTGELFF. The CDR3 DNA reads as TGTGCCAGCAGCCCCCGGGGTGACCCGAACACCGGGGAGCTGTTTTTT.

CDR3 DNA: TGTGCCAGCAGTTACGCGGCAAAGAACACTGAAGCTTTCTTT. This codes for CASSYAAKNTEAFF. The chain combines TRBV6-5 with TRBJ1-1; D gene ambiguous. Germline CDR1 MNHEY, CDR2 SVGAGI. V was cut by 2 bases and J by 1 base, with 8 bases left in between. The CDR3 has 14 residues.

In DNA form, the CDR3 reads TGTGCCAGCAGCCAGGGGGGACAGGGCCGGACCTACGAGCAGTACTTC. This codes for CASSQGGQGRTYEQYF. The chain couples TRBV3-1 (or the pseudogene TRBV3-2) to TRBJ2-7, with 9 nucleotides matching TRBD1. CDR3 length equals 16 residues. Per germline, CDR1 LGHDT and CDR2 YNNKEL (reference sequence). The V gene end was trimmed by 3 bases and the J gene end by 2 bases; junction bases not matched to a gene: 8.

Concerning this clone: Other DNA sequences in the same sample also yield this CDR3. The chain joins TRBV6-5 to TRBJ2-1; a weak D match, TRBD1 (6 bases). The V gene's germline CDR1 is MNHEY and CDR2 SVGAGI. CDR3 length: 15 residues. V was pared by 0 bases and J by 4 bases, with 10 bases between. The CDR3 nucleotides are TGTGCCAGCAGTTACTCCGTGGACAGTTACAATGAGCAGTTCTTC. Residues: CASSYSVDSYNEQFF.

V usage is TRBV29-1 and J usage is TRBJ2-5, with TRBD2 matching over 8 bases. CDR3 length: 13 amino acids. V was pared by 0 bases and J by 7 bases, with 4 bases of the junction left unmatched. From germline, CDR1 is SQVTM and CDR2 ANQGSEA. The CDR3 protein is CSVEERRGGTQYF. The CDR3 bases are TGCAGCGTTGAAGAAAGACGGGGGGGGACCCAGTACTTC.

CDR3 sequence: CASSVGDRGLGETQYF. The CDR3 coding sequence is TGTGCCAGCAGCGTAGGGGACAGGGGGCTCGGAGAGACCCAGTACTTC. V gene TRBV9 combines with J gene TRBJ2-5; TRBD1 matches 12 bases. The CDR3 is made up of 16 amino acids. Trimming at V came to 0 bases and at J to 4 bases, leaving 4 bases not matched to a gene. From germline, CDR1 is SGDLS and CDR2 YYNGEE.

This chain links TRBV28 with TRBJ2-2; D possibly corresponds to TRBD1 (5 bases). V lost 6 bases to trimming and J lost 7 bases, with 9 bases between them. From germline, CDR1 is MDHEN and CDR2 SYDVKM. The CDR3 sequence is 12 residues long. The CDR3 DNA reads as TGTGCCAGCAGCCAGACAGACGGGGAGCTGTTTTTT. This encodes CASSQTDGELFF. The entire variable domain, with the rest obtained from reference TRBV28 and TRBJ2-2, is as follows: DVKVTQSSRYLVKRTGEKVFLECVQDMDHENMFWYRQDPGLGLRLIYFSYDVKMKEKGDIPEGYSVSREKKERFSLILESASTNQTSMYLCASSQTDGELFFGEGSRLTVL.

The chain joins TRBV2 to TRBJ2-1; D not resolved. CDR1 is SNHLY and CDR2 is FYNNEI in the germline V gene. This CDR3 has 13 residues. The V end lost 3 bases, the J end lost 10 bases, and 13 bases lay between the germline ends. The CDR3 reads CASSEFGVEEQFF. The CDR3 DNA sequence: TGTGCCAGCAGTGAGTTCGGCGTGGAGGAGCAGTTCTTC.

The chain links TRBV19 to TRBJ2-2; possible D gene TRBD2, 5 bases. The CDR3 extends over 12 amino acids. V gave up 7 bases and J gave up 7 bases, with 10 bases separating them. The germline V gene has CDR1 LNHDA and CDR2 SQIVND (reference sequence). CDR3 in amino acids: CASTMGDGELFF. CDR3 DNA: TGTGCCAGTACCATGGGAGACGGGGAGCTGTTTTTT.

J is TRBJ1-3 and V is TRBV6-4, with 7 nucleotides matching TRBD1. The CDR3 has 16 amino acids. V gave up 2 bases and J gave up 2 bases; unmatched junction bases: 6. Per germline, CDR1 MRHNA and CDR2 SNTAGT. The CDR3 sequence: CASSDEGQLTGNTIYF. The CDR3 coding sequence is TGTGCCAGCAGTGACGAGGGACAGCTTACTGGAAACACCATATATTTT.

J is TRBJ1-1 and V is TRBV2, with TRBD1 matching over 8 bases. Germline assignment: CDR1 SNHLY and CDR2 FYNNEI. The junction had 10 bases not matched to a gene; V was cut back by 8 bases and J by 5 bases. The CDR3 is made up of 14 amino acids. The CDR3 reads CASFPNRGGTEAFF. In DNA, the CDR3 is TGTGCCAGCTTTCCCAACAGGGGGGGGACTGAAGCTTTCTTT.

The J gene is TRBJ2-1, the V gene TRBV5-1; TRBD2 agrees at 10 bases. CDR3 length: 15 amino acids. The trim removed 0 bases at V and 7 bases at J, leaving 4 bases unmatched. Germline assignment: CDR1 SGHRS and CDR2 YFSETQ. The CDR3 loop is CASSLASGSLNEQFF. DNA for the CDR3: TGCGCCAGCAGCTTGGCTAGCGGGAGTCTAAATGAGCAGTTCTTC.

The chain has TRBV18 and TRBJ1-2; D is perhaps TRBD1 (5 bases). Deletions cut 2 bases from V and 14 bases from J, with 21 bases between. The germline V gene has CDR1 KGHSH and CDR2 LQKENI. The CDR3 runs 14 residues. The CDR3 spells CASSPSRTGGFETF. CDR3 DNA: TGTGCCAGCTCACCATCTCGTACAGGCGGATTCGAGACCTTC.

This clone has only one observation. This chain uses TRBV27 with TRBJ2-7; the match to TRBD1 covers 10 bases. CDR3 length: 15 amino acids. Germline CDR1 reads MNHEY; CDR2 reads SMNVEV (reference sequence). V lost 6 bases and J lost 0; bases outside the gene matches: 5. CDR3 sequence: CASRTGQGTSYEQYF. In DNA, the CDR3 is TGTGCCAGCAGGACGGGACAGGGGACCTCCTACGAGCAGTACTTC.

The CDR3: CASSHSRDLLYEQYF. In nucleotides, the CDR3 is TGCGCCAGCAGCCACTCCCGGGACTTACTCTACGAGCAGTACTTC. The chain recombines TRBV4-1 with TRBJ2-7, with D maybe TRBD2 (6 bases). Germline V CDR1 and CDR2: MGHRA, YSYEKL. V lost 3 bases, J lost 3 bases, and 15 bases lay in between. The length of the CDR3 is 15 residues.

V and J are TRBV18 and TRBJ2-7; 14 bases map to TRBD2. The V and J ends lost 3 bases and 7 bases, in that order; junction bases with no gene match: 8. The CDR3 has 16 residues. Germline V gives CDR1 KGHSH, CDR2 LQKENI. For the CDR3, the DNA is TGTGCCAGCTCACCTAGGACTAGCGGGGGGCCGGGAGAGCAGTACTTC. It is translated as CASSPRTSGGPGEQYF.

The chain is built from TRBV5-1 and TRBJ2-2, with D unclear. CDR3 length: 14 amino acids. V lost 5 bases and J 0 bases, leaving 8 bases between the germline ends. Germline CDR1 is SGHRS and CDR2 is YFSETQ. The CDR3 sequence is CASRPTSNTGELFF. Written as DNA, the CDR3 is TGCGCCAGCAGACCGACATCGAACACCGGGGAGCTGTTTTTT.

The gene calls are TRBV5-1 and TRBJ2-1; tentative D call: TRBD1 (5 bases). Trimming pared 6 bases from V and 4 bases from J, leaving 14 bases between. The CDR3 consists of 14 residues. CDR1 is SGHRS and CDR2 is YFSETQ in the germline V gene. The CDR3 DNA sequence: TGCGCCAGCAACCTCCGGGCAGGGTACAATGAGCAGTTCTTC. Translation gives CASNLRAGYNEQFF.

In its sample, this clone was seen once. The chain recombines TRBV7-9 with TRBJ2-2; 7 bases are shared with TRBD1. The V gene end was trimmed by 5 bases and the J gene end by 2 bases; junction bases not matched to a gene: 8. Germline CDR1 SEHNR, CDR2 FQNEAQ (reference sequence). CDR3 length: 16 residues. The DNA of the CDR3 is TGTGCCAGCAGCCCCCACAGGGGTCAAAACACCGGGGAGCTGTTTTTT. This codes for CASSPHRGQNTGELFF.

The chain employs TRBV6-6 and TRBJ2-7, with D tentatively TRBD2 (5 bases). Germline V gene data show CDR1 as MNHNY and CDR2 as SVGAGI (reference sequence). V lost 3 bases, J lost 3 bases, and 15 bases lay in between. CDR3 length: 15 residues. CDR3 bases: TGTGCCAGCAGTTATTTCGCCGGGATTGTCTACGAGCAGTACTTC. It specifies CASSYFAGIVYEQYF.

V is TRBV25-1 and J is TRBJ2-2; D may be TRBD2 (6 bases). V lost 4 bases, J lost 3 bases, and 12 bases lay in between. CDR1 is MGHDK, CDR2 SYGVNS, per germline. This CDR3 has 15 residues. The CDR3 sequence: CASSAISGDTGELFF. The DNA for the CDR3 is TGTGCCAGCAGTGCAATTAGCGGAGACACCGGGGAGCTGTTTTTT. Full variable domain (missing parts from reference TRBV25-1 and TRBJ2-2): EADIYQTPRYLVIGTGKKITLECSQTMGHDKMYWYQQDPGMELHLIHYSYGVNSTEKGDLSSESTVSRIRTEHFPLTLESARPSHTSQYLCASSAISGDTGELFFGEGSRLTVL.

This chain joins TRBV7-3 and TRBJ2-5; 7 bases align to TRBD2. The V gene's germline CDR1 is SGHTA and CDR2 FQGTGA. This CDR3 has 15 residues. V was pared by 2 bases and J by 0 bases, with 3 bases of the junction left unmatched. The CDR3 sequence is CASSLGEGYQETQYF. CDR3 coding DNA: TGTGCCAGCAGCTTAGGGGAGGGGTACCAAGAGACCCAGTACTTC.

The chain uses TRBV5-6 and TRBJ2-1; D may be TRBD2 (5 bases). The CDR3 length is 17 residues. From germline, CDR1 is SGHDT and CDR2 YYEEEE. Between the trimmed V and J ends, which lost 4 bases and 9 bases, there was a span of 26 bases. The CDR3 DNA sequence: TGTGCCAGCAGCCACACCGACTTGAGGCGGGTCGACATTGAGCAGTTCTTC. Amino acids: CASSHTDLRRVDIEQFF.

V and J are TRBV2 and TRBJ1-1; D perhaps matches TRBD1 (5 bases). The ends were cut back, 7 bases at V and 2 bases at J, with 11 bases in the middle. Per the germline V gene, CDR1 is SNHLY and CDR2 is FYNNEI. The CDR3 has 13 amino acids. In DNA form, the CDR3 reads TGTGCCAGCAAGAGTCAGGGAAACACTGAAGCTTTCTTT. This encodes CASKSQGNTEAFF.

The chain uses TRBV29-1 and TRBJ1-5; D might be TRBD1 (6 bases). This CDR3 is 14 amino acids long. Germline values: CDR1 SQVTM, CDR2 ANQGSEA. V shed 7 bases and J shed 0 bases, with 13 bases lying between them. The CDR3 DNA reads TGCAGCGCAGGGGACACCGTTAGCAATCAGCCCCAGCATTTT. Encoded protein: CSAGDTVSNQPQHF.

The chain uses TRBV10-1 and TRBJ2-7, with no clear D. Germline loops: CDR1 WNHNN, CDR2 SYGVQD (reference sequence). Trimming stripped 4 bases from V and 2 bases from J, with 18 bases between. This CDR3 comprises 16 residues. The CDR3 is CASSGKVQAKPYEQYF. The CDR3 nucleotides are TGCGCCAGCAGTGGGAAGGTGCAGGCCAAACCCTACGAGCAGTACTTC.

The chain recombines TRBV6-5 with TRBJ1-2; D remains ambiguous. CDR1 and CDR2 from the germline V gene are MNHEY and SVGAGI. CDR3 length: 13 residues. V lost 0 bases and J lost 2, with 4 bases in between. The CDR3 loop is CASSYSQNYGYTF. CDR3 nucleotide sequence: TGTGCCAGCAGTTACTCCCAAAACTATGGCTACACCTTC.

This clone came up many times. The chain recombines TRBV7-2 with TRBJ1-1, with TRBD1 matching 11 bases. J gave up 0 bases and V 5 bases, and 8 bases lay outside the gene matches. The CDR3 sequence is 17 residues long. Germline CDR1 is SGHTA and CDR2 is FQGNSA. The CDR3 is CASSERTGGYMNTEAFF. In DNA form, the CDR3 reads TGTGCCAGCAGCGAAAGGACAGGGGGCTACATGAACACTGAAGCTTTCTTT. The variable domain in full, with the rest retrieved from reference TRBV7-2 and TRBJ1-1, is GAGVSQSPSNKVTEKGKDVELRCDPISGHTALYWYRQSLGQGLEFLIYFQGNSAPDKSGLPSDRFSAERTGGSVSTLTIQRTQQEDSAVYLCASSERTGGYMNTEAFFGQGTRLTVV.

The chain joins TRBV11-3 to TRBJ2-5, with a possible D match to TRBD2 (5 bases). Germline V gives CDR1 SGHNT, CDR2 YENEEA. Trimming took off 5 bases at V and 1 base at J, with 11 bases between the two ends. The CDR3 extends over 14 amino acids. In DNA, the CDR3 is TGTGCCAGCAGCCAGAGGGCAGGCCAAGAGACCCAGTACTTC. This gives the protein CASSQRAGQETQYF.